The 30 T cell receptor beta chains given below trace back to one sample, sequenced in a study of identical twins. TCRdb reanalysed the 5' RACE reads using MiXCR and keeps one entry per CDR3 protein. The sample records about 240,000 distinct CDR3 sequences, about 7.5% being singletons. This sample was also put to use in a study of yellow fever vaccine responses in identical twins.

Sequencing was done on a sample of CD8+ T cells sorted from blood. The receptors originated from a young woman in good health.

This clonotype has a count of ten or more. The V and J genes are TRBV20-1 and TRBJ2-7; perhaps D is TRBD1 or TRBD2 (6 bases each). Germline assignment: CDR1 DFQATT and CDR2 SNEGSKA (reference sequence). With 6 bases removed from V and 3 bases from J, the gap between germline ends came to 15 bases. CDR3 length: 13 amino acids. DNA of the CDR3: TGCAGTGCAACAGGGACTTCTTTCTACGAGCAGTACTTC. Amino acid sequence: CSATGTSFYEQYF.

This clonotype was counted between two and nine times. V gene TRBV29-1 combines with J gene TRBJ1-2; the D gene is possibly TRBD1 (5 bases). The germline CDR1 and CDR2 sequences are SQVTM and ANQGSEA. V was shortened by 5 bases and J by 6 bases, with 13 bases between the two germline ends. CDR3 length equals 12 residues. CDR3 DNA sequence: TGCAGCGTTAGGACAATTGCAAATGGCTACACCTTC. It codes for CSVRTIANGYTF. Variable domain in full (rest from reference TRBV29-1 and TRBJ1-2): SAVISQKPSRDICQRGTSLTIQCQVDSQVTMMFWYRQQPGQSLTLIATANQGSEATYESGFVIDKFPISRPNLTFSTLTVSNMSPEDSSIYLCSVRTIANGYTFGSGTRLTVV.

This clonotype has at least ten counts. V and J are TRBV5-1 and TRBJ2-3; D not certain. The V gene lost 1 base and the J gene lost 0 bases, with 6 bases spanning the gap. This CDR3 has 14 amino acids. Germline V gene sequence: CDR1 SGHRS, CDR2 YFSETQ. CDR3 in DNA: TGCGCCAGCAGCTTGCCCGATAGCACAGATACGCAGTATTTT. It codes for CASSLPDSTDTQYF.

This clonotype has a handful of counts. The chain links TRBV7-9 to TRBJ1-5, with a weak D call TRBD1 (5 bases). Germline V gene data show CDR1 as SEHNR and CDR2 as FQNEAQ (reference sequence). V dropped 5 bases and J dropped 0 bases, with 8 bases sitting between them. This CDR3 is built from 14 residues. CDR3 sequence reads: CASSPTDSNQPQHF. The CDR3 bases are TGTGCCAGCAGCCCGACAGATAGCAATCAGCCCCAGCATTTT.

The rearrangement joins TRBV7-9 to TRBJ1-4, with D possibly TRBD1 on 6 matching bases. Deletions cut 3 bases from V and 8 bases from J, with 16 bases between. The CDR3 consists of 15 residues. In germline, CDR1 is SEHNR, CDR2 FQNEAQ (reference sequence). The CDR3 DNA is TGTGCCAGCAGCTTTGGCGGGACAATAGAAGAAAAACTGTTTTTT. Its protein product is CASSFGGTIEEKLFF. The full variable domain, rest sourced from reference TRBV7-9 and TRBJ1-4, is DTGVSQNPRHKITKRGQNVTFRCDPISEHNRLYWYRQTLGQGPEFLTYFQNEAQLEKSRLLSDRFSAERPKGSFSTLEIQRTEQGDSAMYLCASSFGGTIEEKLFFGSGTQLSVL.

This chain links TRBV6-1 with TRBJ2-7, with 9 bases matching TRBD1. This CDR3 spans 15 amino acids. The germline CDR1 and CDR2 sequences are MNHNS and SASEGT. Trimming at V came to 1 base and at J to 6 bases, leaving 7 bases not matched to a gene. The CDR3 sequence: CASSEVLGTGSEQYV. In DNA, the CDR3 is TGTGCCAGCAGTGAAGTTTTGGGGACAGGGAGCGAGCAGTACGTC.

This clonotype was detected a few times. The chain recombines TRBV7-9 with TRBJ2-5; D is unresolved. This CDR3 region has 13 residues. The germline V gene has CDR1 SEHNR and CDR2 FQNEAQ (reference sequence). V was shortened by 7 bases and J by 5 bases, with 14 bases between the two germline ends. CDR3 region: CASTTTTRETQYF. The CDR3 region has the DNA TGTGCCAGCACTACGACGACGCGGGAGACCCAGTACTTC.

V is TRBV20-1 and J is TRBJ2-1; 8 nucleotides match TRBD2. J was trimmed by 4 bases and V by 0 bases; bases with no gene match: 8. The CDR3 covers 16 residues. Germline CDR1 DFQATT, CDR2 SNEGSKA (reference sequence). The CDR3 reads CSARDVLASGYNEQFF. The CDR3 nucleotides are TGCAGTGCTAGAGATGTTTTGGCTAGCGGGTACAATGAGCAGTTCTTC.

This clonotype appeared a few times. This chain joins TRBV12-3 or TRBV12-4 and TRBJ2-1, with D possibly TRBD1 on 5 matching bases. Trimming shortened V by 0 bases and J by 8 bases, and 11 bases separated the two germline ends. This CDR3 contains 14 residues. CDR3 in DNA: TGTGCCAGCAGTTTAGCGGGGCCCTTCGATGAGCAGTTCTTC. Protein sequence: CASSLAGPFDEQFF.

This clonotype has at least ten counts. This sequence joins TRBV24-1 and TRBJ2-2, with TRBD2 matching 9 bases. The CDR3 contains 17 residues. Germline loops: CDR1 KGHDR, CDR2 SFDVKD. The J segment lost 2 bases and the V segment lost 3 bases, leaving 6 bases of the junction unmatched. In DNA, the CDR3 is TGTGCCACCAGTGATACTCTAGCGGGACCCAACACCGGGGAGCTGTTTTTT. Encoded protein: CATSDTLAGPNTGELFF.

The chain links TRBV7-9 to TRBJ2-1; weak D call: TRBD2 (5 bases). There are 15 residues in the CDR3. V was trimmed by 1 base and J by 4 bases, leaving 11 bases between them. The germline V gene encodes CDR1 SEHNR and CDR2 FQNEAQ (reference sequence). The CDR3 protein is CASSLGKGEYNEQFF. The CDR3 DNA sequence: TGTGCCAGCAGCTTAGGGAAGGGAGAGTACAATGAGCAGTTCTTC.

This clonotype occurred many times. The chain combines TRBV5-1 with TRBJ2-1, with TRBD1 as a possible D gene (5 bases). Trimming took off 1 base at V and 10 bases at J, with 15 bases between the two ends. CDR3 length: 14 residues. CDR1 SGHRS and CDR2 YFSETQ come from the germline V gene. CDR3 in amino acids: CASSLTWTTGEQFF. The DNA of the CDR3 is TGCGCCAGCAGCTTGACCTGGACCACAGGCGAGCAGTTCTTC.

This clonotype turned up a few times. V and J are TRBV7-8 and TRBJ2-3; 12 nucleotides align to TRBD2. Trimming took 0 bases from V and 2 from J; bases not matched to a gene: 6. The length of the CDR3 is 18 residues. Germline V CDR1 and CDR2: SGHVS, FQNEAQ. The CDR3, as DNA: TGTGCCAGCAGCTTAGCGGCTAGCGGGAGGGCCTTCACAGATACGCAGTATTTT. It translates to CASSLAASGRAFTDTQYF.

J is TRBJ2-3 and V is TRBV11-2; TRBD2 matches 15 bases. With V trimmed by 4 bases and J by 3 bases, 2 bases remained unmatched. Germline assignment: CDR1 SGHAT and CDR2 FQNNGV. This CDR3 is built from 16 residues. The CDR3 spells CASSWTSGRETDTQYF. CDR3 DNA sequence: TGTGCCAGCAGCTGGACTAGCGGGAGGGAAACAGATACGCAGTATTTT. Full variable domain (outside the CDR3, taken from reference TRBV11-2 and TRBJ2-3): EAGVAQSPRYKIIEKRQSVAFWCNPISGHATLYWYQQILGQGPKLLIQFQNNGVVDDSQLPKDRFSAERLKGVDSTLKIQPAKLEDSAVYLCASSWTSGRETDTQYFGPGTRLTVL.

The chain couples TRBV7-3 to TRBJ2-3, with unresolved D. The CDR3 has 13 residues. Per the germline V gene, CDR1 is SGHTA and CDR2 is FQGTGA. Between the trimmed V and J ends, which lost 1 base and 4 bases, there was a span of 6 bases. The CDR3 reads CASSLNHADTQYF. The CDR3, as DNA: TGTGCCAGCAGCTTAAACCACGCAGATACGCAGTATTTT.

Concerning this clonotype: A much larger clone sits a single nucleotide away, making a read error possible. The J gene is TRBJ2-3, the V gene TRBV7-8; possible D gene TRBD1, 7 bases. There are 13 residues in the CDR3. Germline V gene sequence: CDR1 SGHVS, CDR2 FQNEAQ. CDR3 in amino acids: CASSHRGTDTRYF. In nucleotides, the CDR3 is TGTGCCAGCAGCCATCGCGGGACAGATACGCGGTATTTT.

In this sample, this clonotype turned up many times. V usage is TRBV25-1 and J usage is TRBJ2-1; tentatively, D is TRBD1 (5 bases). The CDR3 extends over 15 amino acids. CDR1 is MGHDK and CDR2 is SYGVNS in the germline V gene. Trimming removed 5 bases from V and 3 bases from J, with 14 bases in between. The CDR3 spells CASSPMDQGYNEQFF. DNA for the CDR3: TGTGCCAGCAGTCCAATGGACCAGGGCTACAATGAGCAGTTCTTC.

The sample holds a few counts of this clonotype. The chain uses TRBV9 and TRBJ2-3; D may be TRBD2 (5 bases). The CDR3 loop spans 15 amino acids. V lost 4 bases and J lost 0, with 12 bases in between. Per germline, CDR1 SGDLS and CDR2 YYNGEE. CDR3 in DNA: TGTGCCAGCAGCCCCCTGTGGGAGAGCACAGATACGCAGTATTTT. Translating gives CASSPLWESTDTQYF.

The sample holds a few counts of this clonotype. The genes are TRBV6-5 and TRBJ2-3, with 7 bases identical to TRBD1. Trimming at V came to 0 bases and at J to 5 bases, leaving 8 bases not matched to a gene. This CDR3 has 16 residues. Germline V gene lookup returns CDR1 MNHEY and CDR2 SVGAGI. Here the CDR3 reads CASSYSATGSQDTQYF. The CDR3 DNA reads TGTGCCAGCAGTTACTCGGCGACAGGGTCCCAAGATACGCAGTATTTT.

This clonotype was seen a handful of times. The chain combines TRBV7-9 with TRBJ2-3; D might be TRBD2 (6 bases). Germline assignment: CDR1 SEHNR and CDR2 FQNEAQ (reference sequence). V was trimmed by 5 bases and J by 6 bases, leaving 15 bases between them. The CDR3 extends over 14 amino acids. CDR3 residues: CASSPWGESDTQYF. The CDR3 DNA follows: TGTGCCAGCAGCCCATGGGGGGAATCGGATACGCAGTATTTT. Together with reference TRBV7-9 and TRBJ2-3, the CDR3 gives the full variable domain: DTGVSQNPRHKITKRGQNVTFRCDPISEHNRLYWYRQTLGQGPEFLTYFQNEAQLEKSRLLSDRFSAERPKGSFSTLEIQRTEQGDSAMYLCASSPWGESDTQYFGPGTRLTVL.

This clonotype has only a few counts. This CDR3 reads CASSFGVPGSNQPQHF. The CDR3 nucleotides are TGTGCCAGCAGTTTCGGCGTCCCAGGTAGCAATCAGCCCCAGCATTTT. The chain couples TRBV28 to TRBJ1-5; D is unresolved. The CDR3 spans 16 residues. Trimming shortened V by 3 bases and J by 0 bases, and 12 bases separated the two germline ends. Germline assignment: CDR1 MDHEN and CDR2 SYDVKM.

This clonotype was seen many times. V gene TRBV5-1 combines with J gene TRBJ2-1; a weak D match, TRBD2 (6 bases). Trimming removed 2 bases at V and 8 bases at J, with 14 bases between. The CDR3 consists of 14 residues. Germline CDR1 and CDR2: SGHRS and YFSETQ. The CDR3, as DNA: TGCGCCAGCAGCTTCCGGGAGAGATTTTATGAGCAGTTCTTC. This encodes CASSFRERFYEQFF.

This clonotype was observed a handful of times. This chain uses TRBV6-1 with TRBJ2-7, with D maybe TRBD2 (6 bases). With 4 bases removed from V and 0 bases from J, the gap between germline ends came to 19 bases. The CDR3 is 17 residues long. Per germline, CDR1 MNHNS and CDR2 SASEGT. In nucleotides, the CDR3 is TGTGCCAGCAGTGCCCCCCATGGAGGGCCCAGCTCCTACGAGCAGTACGTC. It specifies CASSAPHGGPSSYEQYV.

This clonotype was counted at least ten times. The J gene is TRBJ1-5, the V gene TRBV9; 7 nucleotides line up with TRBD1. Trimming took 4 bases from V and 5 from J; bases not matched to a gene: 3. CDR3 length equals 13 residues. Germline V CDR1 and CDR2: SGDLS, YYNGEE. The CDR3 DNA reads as TGTGCCAGCAGCCCGGGACAGTATCAGCCCCAGCATTTT. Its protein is CASSPGQYQPQHF.

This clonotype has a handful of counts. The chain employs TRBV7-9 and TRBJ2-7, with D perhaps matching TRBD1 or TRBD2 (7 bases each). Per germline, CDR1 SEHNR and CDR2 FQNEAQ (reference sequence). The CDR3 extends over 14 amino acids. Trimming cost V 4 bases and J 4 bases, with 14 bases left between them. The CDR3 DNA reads TGTGCCAGCAGCTCAGGGGGGGTGAGTTACGAGCAGTACTTC. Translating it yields CASSSGGVSYEQYF. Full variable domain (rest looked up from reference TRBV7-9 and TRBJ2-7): DTGVSQNPRHKITKRGQNVTFRCDPISEHNRLYWYRQTLGQGPEFLTYFQNEAQLEKSRLLSDRFSAERPKGSFSTLEIQRTEQGDSAMYLCASSSGGVSYEQYFGPGTRLTVT.

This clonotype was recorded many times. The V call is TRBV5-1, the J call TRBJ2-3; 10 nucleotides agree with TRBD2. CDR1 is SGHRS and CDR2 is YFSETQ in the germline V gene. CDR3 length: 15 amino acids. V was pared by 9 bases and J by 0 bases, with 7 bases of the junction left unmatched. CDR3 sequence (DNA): TGCGCCACCAAGACGGGACTAGCGAGCACAGATACGCAGTATTTT. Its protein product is CATKTGLASTDTQYF.

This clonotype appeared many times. The CDR3 sequence is CASSQVGGAGELFF. CDR3 DNA: TGTGCCAGCAGCCAAGTTGGAGGGGCCGGGGAGCTGTTTTTT. The J gene is TRBJ2-2, the V gene TRBV14, with D perhaps TRBD2 (6 bases). Trimming pared 1 base from V and 6 bases from J, leaving 9 bases between. CDR3 length equals 14 residues. Per germline, CDR1 SGHDN and CDR2 FVKESK.

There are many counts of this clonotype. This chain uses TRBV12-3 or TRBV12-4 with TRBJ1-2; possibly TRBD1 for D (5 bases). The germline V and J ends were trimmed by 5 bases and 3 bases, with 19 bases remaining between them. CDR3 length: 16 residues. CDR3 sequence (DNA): TGTGCCAGCAGTCCCTCCCAAAATGGGGCGCACTATGGCTACACCTTC. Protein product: CASSPSQNGAHYGYTF.

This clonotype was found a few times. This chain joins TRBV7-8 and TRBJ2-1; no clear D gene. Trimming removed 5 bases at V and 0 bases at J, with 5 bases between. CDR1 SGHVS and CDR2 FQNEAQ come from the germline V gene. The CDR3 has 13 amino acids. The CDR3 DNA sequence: TGTGCCAGCAGCAGAAGCTCCTACAATGAGCAGTTCTTC. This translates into CASSRSSYNEQFF.

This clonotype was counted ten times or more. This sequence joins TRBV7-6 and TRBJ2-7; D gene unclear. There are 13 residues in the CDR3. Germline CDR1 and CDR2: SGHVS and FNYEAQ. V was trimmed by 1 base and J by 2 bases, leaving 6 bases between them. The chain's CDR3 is CASSLDGPYEQYF. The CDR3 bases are TGTGCCAGCAGCTTAGACGGCCCCTACGAGCAGTACTTC.